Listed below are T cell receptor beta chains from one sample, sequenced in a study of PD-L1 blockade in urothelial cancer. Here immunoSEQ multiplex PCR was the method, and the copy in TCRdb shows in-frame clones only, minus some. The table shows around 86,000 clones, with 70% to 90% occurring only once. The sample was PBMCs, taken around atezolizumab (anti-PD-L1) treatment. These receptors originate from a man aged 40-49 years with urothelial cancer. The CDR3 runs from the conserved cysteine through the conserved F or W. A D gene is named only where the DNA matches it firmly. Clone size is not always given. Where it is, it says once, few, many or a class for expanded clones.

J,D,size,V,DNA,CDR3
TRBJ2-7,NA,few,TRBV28,TGTGCCAGCAGTTTTTCGGGATCCTACGAGCAGTACTTC,CASSFSGSYEQYF
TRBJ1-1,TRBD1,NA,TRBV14,TGTGCCAGCAGCCAAGACAGGGGGACTGAAGCTTTCTTT,CASSQDRGTEAFF
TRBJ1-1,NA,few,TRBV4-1,TGCGCCAGCAGCCAAGGGGGAGGGGGGAGGACTGAAGCTTTCTTT,CASSQGGGGRTEAFF
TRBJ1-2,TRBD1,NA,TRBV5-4,TGTGCCAGCAGCAGCGACAGGGGGCGAAGGGATGGCTACACCTTC,CASSSDRGRRDGYTF
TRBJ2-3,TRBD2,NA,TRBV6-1,TGTGCCAGCAGTGAAGCCCAGCGGGAGATCACAGATACGCAGTATTTT,CASSEAQREITDTQYF
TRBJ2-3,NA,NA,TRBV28,TGTGCCAGCACCTTCTCCGGGGAACGCCCAGATACGCAGTATTTT,CASTFSGERPDTQYF
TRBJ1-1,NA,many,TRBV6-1,TGTGCCAGCAGTGGGGAGAGGGGGGGGGCAGCTTTCTTT,CASSGERGGAAFF
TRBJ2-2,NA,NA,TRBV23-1,TGCGCCAGCACCCCTGGGGAGCTGTTTTTT,CASTPGELFF
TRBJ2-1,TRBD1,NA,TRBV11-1,TGTGCCAGCAGCTTAAGGCTCGGAACAGGGGCCTACAATGAGCAGTTCTTC,CASSLRLGTGAYNEQFF
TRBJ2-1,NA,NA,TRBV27,TGTGCCAGCAGTTTTTTCCTGGCATCCTACAATGAGCAGTTCTTC,CASSFFLASYNEQFF
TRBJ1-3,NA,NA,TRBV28,TGTGCCACCCACCTAGGAAACACCATATATTTT,CATHLGNTIYF
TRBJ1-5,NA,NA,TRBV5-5,TGTGCCAGCAGCCACGGACAGTTGTATAGCAATCAGCCCCAGCATTTT,CASSHGQLYSNQPQHF
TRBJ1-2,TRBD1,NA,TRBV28,TGTGCCAGCAGACCACAGGGGGCGGGTGGCTACACCTTC,CASRPQGAGGYTF
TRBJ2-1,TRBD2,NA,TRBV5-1,TGCGCCAGCAGCTTGGTCCCGGGACTAGCGGGAGACAATGAGCAGTTCTTC,CASSLVPGLAGDNEQFF
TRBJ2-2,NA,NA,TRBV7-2,TGTGCCAGCAGCCCCGGGGGGCGGCGCACCGGGGAGCTGTTTTTT,CASSPGGRRTGELFF